This T cell receptor (beta chain) is drawn from a study of blood T cell repertoires in COVID-19. Across the study: Samples representing acute and convalescent COVID-19 were sourced from the United States, Italy and Spain.

The protocol was immunoSEQ multiplex PCR, while the TCRdb copy is restricted to in-frame clones and leaves out a portion. The table lists 100,000 to 150,000 clones, around 86% of them singletons. The sequenced material came from peripheral blood. This TCR came from a man between 60 and 75 years old with acute or convalescent COVID-19.

Written as DNA, the CDR3 is TGTGCCAGCAGCCGGAGAGACGGCTTAACCTACAATGAGCAGTTCTTC. It specifies CASSRRDGLTYNEQFF. V is TRBV11-2 and J is TRBJ2-1; D gene ambiguous. The CDR3 consists of 16 residues. V was trimmed by 5 bases and J by 2 bases, leaving 16 bases between them. CDR1 and CDR2 (germline): SGHAT, FQNNGV. Supplemented by reference TRBV11-2 and TRBJ2-1, the full variable domain reads EAGVAQSPRYKIIEKRQSVAFWCNPISGHATLYWYQQILGQGPKLLIQFQNNGVVDDSQLPKDRFSAERLKGVDSTLKIQPAKLEDSAVYLCASSRRDGLTYNEQFFGPGTRLTVL.